This TCR beta chain was identified during a study of blood T cells in healthy people across ages. Study outcomes and limitations: Donor CMV status was unknown, possibly confounding expanded clonotype changes. What prevented conclusive comparison of naive and antigen-experienced cells was that PBMCs were unsorted.

A second PCR of roughly 7 to 11 cycles used a sample-barcoded 5' primer and a J-beta primer mix. CDR3-containing paired-end reads numbered at least 2.5 million in each sample. Each CDR3 protein is one row after TCRdb ran MiXCR on the 5' RACE reads. The sample shows 700,000 to 900,000 distinct CDR3 sequences, about 55% of them seen only once. Trimming cost V 0 bases and J 4 bases, with 18 bases left between them. Germline V lookup: CDR1 SGHDN, CDR2 FVKESK. The CDR3 has 17 amino acids. As concerns this clonotype: The antigen is not known.

Peripheral blood samples of approximately 10 milliliters were drawn from each donor. The rearrangement links TRBV14 to TRBJ1-1; D perhaps matches TRBD1 (5 bases). This receptor was obtained from a man older than 75 in good health. The sequencing input was blood. The CDR3 DNA follows: TGTGCCAGCAGCCAAGAAGCAGGGAACTTGGTGGGCACTGAAGCTTTCTTT. As protein: CASSQEAGNLVGTEAFF.